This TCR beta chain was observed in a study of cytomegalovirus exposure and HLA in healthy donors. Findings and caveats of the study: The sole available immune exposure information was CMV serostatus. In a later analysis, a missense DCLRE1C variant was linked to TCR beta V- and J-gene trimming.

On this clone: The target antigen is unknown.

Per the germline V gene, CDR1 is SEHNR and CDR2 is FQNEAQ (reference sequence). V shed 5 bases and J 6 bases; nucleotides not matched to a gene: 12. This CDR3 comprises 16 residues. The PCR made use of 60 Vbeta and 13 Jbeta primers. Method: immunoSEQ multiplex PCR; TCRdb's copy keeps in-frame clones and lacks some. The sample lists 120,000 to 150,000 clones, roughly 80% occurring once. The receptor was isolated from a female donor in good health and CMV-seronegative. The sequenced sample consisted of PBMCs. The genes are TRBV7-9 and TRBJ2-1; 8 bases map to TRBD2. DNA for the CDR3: TGTGCCAGCAGCCGTCTCCGGGGACTAGGTGGCAATGAGCAGTTCTTC. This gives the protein CASSRLRGLGGNEQFF.